The source of this TCR beta chain is a study of identical twins. TCRdb called the 5' RACE reads again in MiXCR, with one record for every CDR3 protein. The sample lists approximately 600,000 distinct CDR3 sequences; over 8.5% were seen once. There are many counts of this clonotype. Another study also made use of these data, one on yellow fever vaccine responses in identical twins.

The sample was PBMCs. The TCR originated in a woman between 18 and 29 years old in good health.

For the CDR3, the DNA is TGCAGTGCCCAGAGAAAAGAAGCTTTCTTT. Encoded protein: CSAQRKEAFF. The genes are TRBV20-1 and TRBJ1-1; D is unresolved. This CDR3 spans 10 amino acids. V was cut by 6 bases and J by 8 bases, with 10 bases left in between. CDR1 is DFQATT, CDR2 SNEGSKA, per germline (reference sequence).